This T cell receptor beta chain is drawn from a study of T-cell memory formation after mild COVID-19. TCRdb itself ran the 5' RACE reads through MiXCR, one entry per CDR3 protein. Here the sample spans more than 300,000 distinct CDR3 sequences, roughly an eighth being singletons. CDR3 length: 15 residues. V lost 4 bases to trimming and J lost 5 bases, with 15 bases between them. The germline V gene encodes CDR1 KGHDR and CDR2 SFDVKD. This receptor was identified in a man in his late teens or twenties who had mild COVID-19 (a few samples of this study predate the infection). Cell type and time point are not known. V usage is TRBV24-1 and J usage is TRBJ2-3, with D perhaps TRBD1 or TRBD2 (5 bases each). Sequenced input: PBMCs or a T cell subset sorted from them (not recorded which). CDR3 nucleotide sequence: TGTGCCACCAGTGAATCCCCGGGGACCGGAGATACGCAGTATTTT. Its translation is CATSESPGTGDTQYF.